This T cell receptor beta chain is from a study of response to subunit inactivated influenza vaccine. This CDR3 region has 15 residues. Trimming removed 0 bases at V and 3 bases at J, with 14 bases between. The germline V gene encodes CDR1 DFQATT and CDR2 SNEGSKA (reference sequence). Regarding the study as a whole: Each seasonal influenza vaccination, the authors suggested, recruits few new T cells.

Points on this clonotype: No antigen is known for it.

One entry per CDR3 protein results from TCRdb running MiXCR on the RT-PCR reads. Of some 500,000 distinct CDR3 sequences in the sample, over 25% were seen once. The V gene is TRBV20-1, the J gene TRBJ1-2, with D possibly TRBD1 on 6 matching bases. The sample here was CD4+ T cells sorted from PBMCs, taken 4 to 6 days after vaccination. The TCR was taken from a man aged 45-65 years who received an inactivated influenza vaccine. The CDR3 coding sequence is TGCAGTGCTAGAGATCCCCTCGGGGGGCACTATGGCTACACCTTC. Amino acids: CSARDPLGGHYGYTF.